This TCR beta chain was observed in a study of identical twins. In TCRdb, the 5' RACE reads were re-called with MiXCR into one record per CDR3 protein. The sample includes about 220,000 distinct CDR3 sequences, 9.4% of them seen just once. From germline, CDR1 is MGHDK and CDR2 SYGVNS. Trimming shortened V by 2 bases and J by 3 bases, and 14 bases separated the two germline ends. The CDR3 totals 15 residues. About this clonotype itself: The antigen is undetermined.

Findings and caveats of the study: Within beta out-of-frame sequences, the excess sharing observed between twins was weaker.

The specimen sequenced was memory (CD45RO+) T cells sorted from blood. This TCR derives from a young woman in good health. The rearrangement uses TRBV25-1 and TRBJ2-7; D could derive from TRBD1 or TRBD2 (6 bases each). The CDR3, as DNA: TGTGCCAGCAGTGAAGGTGGGGGGCCTTACTACGAGCAGTACTTC. This gives the protein CASSEGGGPYYEQYF.